The 18 T cell receptor beta chains given below trace back to one sample, sequenced in a study of identical twins. TCRdb passed the 5' RACE reads through MiXCR, listing each CDR3 protein once. Of 420,000 or so distinct CDR3 sequences listed, roughly 20% were seen once; the top ten hold about 12%. Material: naive T cells sorted from blood. All receptors derive from a man over 45 in good health.

This clonotype was picked up many times. This chain uses TRBV29-1 with TRBJ2-1, with 10 nucleotides matching TRBD2. V dropped 6 bases and J dropped 3; count of bases not matched to a gene: 5. The germline V gene has CDR1 SQVTM and CDR2 ANQGSEA. The CDR3 runs 14 residues. The CDR3 is CSVQREGLYNEQFF. The CDR3 DNA reads TGCAGCGTCCAGCGGGAGGGCCTCTACAATGAGCAGTTCTTC.

This clonotype was picked up many times. The chain combines TRBV20-1 with TRBJ2-5, with D perhaps assigned TRBD1 or TRBD2 (5 bases each). The CDR3 runs to 16 residues. CDR1 is DFQATT, CDR2 SNEGSKA, per germline (reference sequence). Trimming removed 6 bases at V and 5 bases at J, with 25 bases between. The CDR3 nucleotides are TGCAGTGCCGAATCCTTCCTCGAGACCCGGGACGAGACCCAGTACTTC. This encodes CSAESFLETRDETQYF.

This clonotype was counted only a few times. The chain is built from TRBV18 and TRBJ2-1; a weak D match, TRBD1 (5 bases). Trimming removed 2 bases from V and 8 bases from J, with 19 bases in between. Germline values: CDR1 KGHSH, CDR2 LQKENI. The CDR3 length is 16 residues. The CDR3 DNA reads as TGTGCCAGCTCACCAAGAAATCGGCAGCTGGGGCATGAGCAGTTCTTC. Its translation: CASSPRNRQLGHEQFF.

V and J are TRBV15 and TRBJ1-2; D remains unclear. CDR3 length equals 14 residues. The V gene's germline CDR1 is LNHNV and CDR2 YYDKDF (reference sequence). V was pared by 1 base and J by 7 bases, with 13 bases between. CDR3 nucleotide sequence: TGTGCCACCAGCAGAGGGGGAGCATTGGGTGGCTACACCTTC. Translated, it gives CATSRGGALGGYTF.

This clonotype appeared a few times. The rearrangement joins TRBV5-6 to TRBJ2-1; D is unclear. In germline, CDR1 is SGHDT, CDR2 YYEEEE. The V end lost 4 bases, the J end lost 5 bases, and 7 bases lay between the germline ends. The CDR3 sequence is 12 residues long. The DNA of the CDR3 is TGTGCCAGCAGCACGGGTGACAATGAGCAGTTCTTC. It translates to CASSTGDNEQFF.

The chain employs TRBV7-9 and TRBJ2-1, with D possibly matching TRBD2 (7 bases). The CDR3 spans 17 residues. V dropped 5 bases and J dropped 5 bases, with 22 bases sitting between them. The germline gives CDR1 SEHNR, CDR2 FQNEAQ (reference sequence). CDR3 bases: TGTGCCAGCAGCGCTAGCGGCTTGGGACACGGTAACAATGAGCAGTTCTTC. As protein: CASSASGLGHGNNEQFF.

This clonotype was recorded many times. The chain carries TRBV5-1 and TRBJ2-5, with 9 bases identical to TRBD1. CDR1 and CDR2 from the germline V gene are SGHRS and YFSETQ. The V and J ends lost 4 bases and 4 bases, in that order; junction bases with no gene match: 5. CDR3 size: 14 residues. CDR3 nucleotides: TGCGCCAGCAGCGGACAGGGGTTCGGAGAGACCCAGTACTTC. This translates into CASSGQGFGETQYF.

This rearrangement joins TRBV28 to TRBJ2-1; 12 nucleotides match TRBD2. The CDR3 consists of 14 residues. Germline CDR1 reads MDHEN; CDR2 reads SYDVKM. The V and J ends lost 5 bases and 10 bases, in that order; junction bases with no gene match: 6. CDR3 protein: CASSKLAGGYEQFF. The CDR3 region has the DNA TGTGCCAGCAGTAAACTAGCGGGGGGATACGAGCAGTTCTTC.

The chain has TRBV24-1 and TRBJ2-5; D remains ambiguous. This CDR3 is built from 15 residues. With 4 bases removed from V and 0 bases from J, the gap between germline ends came to 11 bases. Germline V gene sequence: CDR1 KGHDR, CDR2 SFDVKD. The CDR3 nucleotides are TGTGCCACCAGTGACCCTACAGTGTACCAAGAGACCCAGTACTTC. Protein sequence: CATSDPTVYQETQYF.

The chain combines TRBV27 with TRBJ2-7, with 7 bases matching TRBD1. This CDR3 has 13 residues. The V segment lost 8 bases and the J segment 6 bases; nucleotides outside the gene matches: 10. Germline V lookup: CDR1 MNHEY, CDR2 SMNVEV (reference sequence). The CDR3 reads CASRSRQGSEQYF. The CDR3 DNA is TGTGCCAGCCGATCGCGACAGGGTAGCGAGCAGTACTTC.

This clonotype was observed a handful of times. The V and J genes are TRBV25-1 and TRBJ2-5; 7 bases align to TRBD1. V shed 1 base, J shed 4 bases, and the junction held 12 bases outside the gene matches. The CDR3 runs 17 residues. The germline V gene has CDR1 MGHDK and CDR2 SYGVNS. The CDR3 DNA is TGTGCCAGCAGTGAATTTTTTCGAGGGGGCCGGGGAGAGACCCAGTACTTC. This codes for CASSEFFRGGRGETQYF.

A few counts support this clonotype. The J gene is TRBJ1-6, the V gene TRBV4-1; D perhaps matches TRBD1 (5 bases). Germline V lookup: CDR1 MGHRA, CDR2 YSYEKL. Trimming shortened V by 0 bases and J by 9 bases, and 15 bases separated the two germline ends. The CDR3 is 16 residues long. CDR3 loop: CASSQEAGGTASPLHF. DNA of the CDR3: TGCGCCAGCAGCCAAGAGGCCGGGGGGACCGCTTCACCCCTCCACTTT.

This clonotype was seen more than once but under ten times. The rearrangement joins TRBV4-3 to TRBJ2-7; D is perhaps TRBD1 or TRBD2 (5 bases each). This CDR3 spans 14 amino acids. In germline, CDR1 is LGHNA, CDR2 YSLEER. V lost 0 bases, J lost 9 bases, and 15 bases lay in between. CDR3 in DNA: TGCGCCAGCAGCCAAGATCCGGGCCCGAGGGGGCAGTACTTC. Its protein is CASSQDPGPRGQYF.

This clonotype came up a few times. With a much larger clone just one base away, this may be a read error. The CDR3 end shows no conserved phenylalanine or tryptophan, and so a read error is likely. The genes are TRBV5-4 and TRBJ2-1; 7 bases are shared with TRBD1. Germline V gene sequence: CDR1 SGHNT, CDR2 YYREEE (reference sequence). The CDR3 has 15 amino acids. V shed 0 bases, J shed 4 bases, and the junction held 4 bases outside the gene matches. Written as DNA, the CDR3 is TGTGCCAGCAGCTTGGGACAGGGAATATACAATGAGCAGTTCTCC. Translation: CASSLGQGIYNEQFS.

This clonotype has just a few counts. CDR3 DNA sequence: TGTGCCAGCAGTTCGACCCTCATTAGGACTAGCGGGGGGGCAGAGCAGTTCTTC. This gives the protein CASSSTLIRTSGGAEQFF. This rearrangement joins TRBV12-3 or TRBV12-4 to TRBJ2-1; 15 nucleotides line up with TRBD2. J was trimmed by 10 bases and V by 4 bases; bases with no gene match: 14. The CDR3 extends over 18 amino acids.

This clonotype was observed a few times. The CDR3 DNA reads as TGTGCCAGCAGTTTAGGACAGGGGAGAGAAGAGACCCAGTACTTC. Its protein product is CASSLGQGREETQYF. The chain employs TRBV12-3 or TRBV12-4 and TRBJ2-5, with TRBD1 matching 8 bases. This CDR3 region has 15 residues. Trimming at V came to 1 base and at J to 3 bases, leaving 4 bases not matched to a gene.

This clonotype was counted a few times. This chain connects TRBV29-1 to TRBJ2-7; D gene unclear. CDR3 length: 13 residues. With 6 bases removed from V and 2 bases from J, the gap between germline ends came to 14 bases. Germline lookup yields CDR1 SQVTM and CDR2 ANQGSEA. CDR3 DNA sequence: TGCAGCGTCGCGGACGGTCGCACCTACGAGCAGTACTTC. Its translation: CSVADGRTYEQYF.

The J gene is TRBJ2-7, the V gene TRBV6-2 or TRBV6-3, with 10 nucleotides matching TRBD1. Germline CDR1 reads MNHEY; CDR2 reads SVGEGT. The CDR3 sequence is 15 residues long. The V segment lost 7 bases and the J segment 3 bases; nucleotides outside the gene matches: 9. Here the CDR3 DNA reads TGTGCCAGCACAACCTCGGGACAGGGGTACTACGAGCAGTACTTC. Its translation is CASTTSGQGYYEQYF.